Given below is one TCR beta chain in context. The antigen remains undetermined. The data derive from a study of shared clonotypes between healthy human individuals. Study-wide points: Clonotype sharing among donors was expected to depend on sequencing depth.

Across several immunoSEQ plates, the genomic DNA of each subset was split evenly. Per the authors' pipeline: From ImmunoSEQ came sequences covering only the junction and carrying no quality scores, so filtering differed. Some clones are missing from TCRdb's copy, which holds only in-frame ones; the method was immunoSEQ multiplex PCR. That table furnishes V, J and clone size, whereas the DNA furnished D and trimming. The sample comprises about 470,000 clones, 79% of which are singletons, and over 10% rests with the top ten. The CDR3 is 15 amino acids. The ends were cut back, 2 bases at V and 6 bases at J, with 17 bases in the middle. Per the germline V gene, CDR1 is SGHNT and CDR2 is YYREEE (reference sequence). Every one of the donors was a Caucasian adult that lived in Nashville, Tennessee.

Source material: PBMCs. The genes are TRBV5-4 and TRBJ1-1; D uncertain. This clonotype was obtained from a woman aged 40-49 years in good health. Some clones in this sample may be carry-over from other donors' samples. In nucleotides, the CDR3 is TGTGCCAGCAGCTTATTGGGGAAAGGGTCCTCTGAAGCTTTCTTT. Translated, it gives CASSLLGKGSSEAFF.